A selection of T cell receptor beta chains follows, all from one sample in a study of pediatric ulcerative colitis. TCRdb keeps only in-frame clones here, not all; method: immunoSEQ multiplex PCR. The repertoire consists of approximately 9,300 clones, with around 90% occurring once and the leading ten covering roughly 6.4%. What was sequenced was blood. Receptors originate from a girl between 10 and 17 years old with moderate ulcerative colitis. CDR3s include the opening cysteine and the closing phenylalanine or tryptophan. The order of the fields is V gene, CDR3 protein.

TRBV27,CASSLQGGYKYF
TRBV9,CASSVSRAGGNGYTF
TRBV11-2,CASRTVRQSMNTEAFF
TRBV19,CASSPSSYGYTF
TRBV27,CASSLDRYSNQPQHF
TRBV9,CASSRTAGGLNTHF
TRBV7-9,CASSLFRGPYSDEQYF
TRBV6-5,CASSYDARTHRGYTF
TRBV28,CASSLSEAGELFF
TRBV7-9,CASSSNGFTDTQYF
TRBV4-1,CASRQPGTDPNEQYF
TRBV11-2,CASTLAGTDTQYF
TRBV7-8,CASSSRGVESNQPQHF
TRBV9,CASSVGPRAGTDTQYF
TRBV19,CASSPGLGSTDTQYF
TRBV28,CASSMGPSRGNTIYF
TRBV13,CASSSGLAGGTQYF
TRBV5-1,CASSYSSTDTQYF
TRBV11-3,CASGGSTDTQYF
TRBV7-9,CASSPRQGSYNEQFF
TRBV6-6,CASASRDEQYF
TRBV27,CASSITAGYSPLHF
TRBV6-5,CASSRQGPHREQYF
TRBV6-6,CASSYDGPYEQYF
TRBV5-1,CASSPGTGLTDTQYF
TRBV5-1,CASTRDPTNEKLFF
TRBV9,CASSVGGTSGGLKTQYF
TRBV9,CASSERSSGTYNEQFF
TRBV6-5,CASRTGGQGAGELFF
TRBV11-2,CASSHFRGLAGYKAYEQYF
TRBV7-9,CASSLMSRGSYEQYF
TRBV5-1,CASSPSGGALNEQFF
TRBV11-3,CASSLEQSTEAFF
TRBV5-4,CASSTGPTSTDTQYF
TRBV6-5,CASRPGGDSYNEQFF
TRBV7-9,CASSLGTGSDSSYEQYF
TRBV5-1,CASSWDRSNTGELFF
TRBV30,CAWSQTGNEQYF
TRBV6-6,CASSTRVYGYTF
TRBV27,CASSLSGDRTYEQYF
TRBV18,CASSPGLAGASTDTQYF
TRBV6-1,CASSEGTGFEKLFF
TRBV7-9,CATSRQGVHNEQFF
TRBV7-9,CASSSTRTLGEQYF
TRBV9,CASSVGGDSYYEQYF
TRBV5-1,CASSLTGQEAYEQYF
TRBV11-2,CASSSTVPGAGNTIYF
TRBV5-1,CASTTIDRVETQYF
TRBV6-5,CASSYSIAGGNTQYF
TRBV15,CATSDPRDRPHLSSYNEQFF
TRBV21-1,CAIGGRAILYEQYF
TRBV10-3,CAISESLGRLAGSNEQFF
TRBV6-5,CASSRSGDGGNTIYF
TRBV6-1,CASTQSSRSSYEQYF